These 27 T cell receptor beta chains were sequenced from one sample in a study of T cell responses to AZD1222 COVID-19 vaccine. Some clones are missing from TCRdb's copy, which holds only in-frame ones; the method was immunoSEQ multiplex PCR. The sample shows over 70,000 clones, around 88% of them seen only once. Sequencing used peripheral blood, obtained on day 0 of MenACWY control vaccination. These receptors originate from an adult in good health.

This clone was seen a handful of times. The chain recombines TRBV5-1 with TRBJ1-5; TRBD1 aligns across 7 bases. Germline-derived CDR1 and CDR2 are SGHRS and YFSETQ. With V trimmed by 4 bases and J by 4 bases, 5 bases remained unmatched. The CDR3 has 14 residues. The chain's CDR3 is CASSPGTENQPQHF. The CDR3 DNA reads as TGCGCCAGCAGCCCAGGGACAGAAAATCAGCCCCAGCATTTT. The variable domain in full, completed from reference TRBV5-1 and TRBJ1-5, reads KAGVTQTPRYLIKTRGQQVTLSCSPISGHRSVSWYQQTPGQGLQFLFEYFSETQRNKGNFPGRFSGRQFSNSRSEMNVSTLELGDSALYLCASSPGTENQPQHFGDGTRLSIL.

The rearrangement uses TRBV18 and TRBJ2-6; maybe TRBD1 (6 bases). Looked up from germline, CDR1 is KGHSH and CDR2 is LQKENI. The V end lost 3 bases, the J end lost 0 bases, and 12 bases lay between the germline ends. This CDR3 has 17 amino acids. CDR3 in amino acids: CASSPTLGGSGANVLTF. The CDR3 bases are TGTGCCAGCTCACCCACTTTAGGGGGCTCTGGGGCCAACGTCCTGACTTTC. The full variable domain, in which reference TRBV18 and TRBJ2-6 provide the parts outside the CDR3, is NAGVMQNPRHLVRRRGQEARLRCSPMKGHSHVYWYRQLPEEGLKFMVYLQKENIIDESGMPKERFSAEFPKEGPSILRIQQVVRGDSAAYFCASSPTLGGSGANVLTFGAGSRLTVL.

This clone was counted only a few times. The chain has TRBV27 and TRBJ1-2; D gene unclear. Germline V gene data show CDR1 as MNHEY and CDR2 as SMNVEV (reference sequence). The CDR3 runs to 14 residues. Trimming shortened V by 6 bases and J by 1 base, and 12 bases separated the two germline ends. The CDR3 nucleotides are TGTGCCAGCAGCCCCGGGAGGATTAACTATGGCTACACCTTC. Translated, it gives CASSPGRINYGYTF.

This chain links TRBV7-2 with TRBJ1-6, with D possibly matching TRBD1 (5 bases). V gave up 4 bases and J gave up 5 bases, with 18 bases separating them. The CDR3 runs to 17 residues. Germline CDR1 SGHTA, CDR2 FQGNSA. CDR3 in amino acids: CASSSSPGTVDNSPLHF. CDR3 DNA: TGTGCCAGCAGCTCGAGCCCCGGGACGGTAGATAATTCACCCCTCCACTTT.

The chain has TRBV4-1 and TRBJ1-5; D gene unclear. The germline V gene encodes CDR1 MGHRA and CDR2 YSYEKL. The CDR3 covers 16 residues. V lost 0 bases to trimming and J lost 0 bases, with 9 bases between them. The CDR3 DNA sequence: TGCGCCAGCAGCCAAGATGGGCACCTTAGCAATCAGCCCCAGCATTTT. This gives the protein CASSQDGHLSNQPQHF.

The V gene is TRBV6-5, the J gene TRBJ2-6; D is undetermined. The CDR3 sequence is 13 residues long. Looked up from germline, CDR1 is MNHEY and CDR2 is SVGAGI. The V and J ends lost 9 bases and 0 bases respectively, with 6 bases between them. The CDR3, as DNA: TGTGCCAGTGAGCCCTCTGGGGCCAACGTCCTGACTTTC. This encodes CASEPSGANVLTF.

The chain employs TRBV6-1 and TRBJ2-2; 7 bases fit TRBD1. Germline assignment: CDR1 MNHNS and CDR2 SASEGT. Trimming removed 0 bases from V and 5 bases from J; junction bases left unmatched: 6. The CDR3 has 16 residues. CDR3 coding DNA: TGTGCCAGCAGTGAAGCCCGACAGGGTGGGACCGGGGAGCTGTTTTTT. Its protein product is CASSEARQGGTGELFF.

The CDR3, as DNA: TGTGCCAGCTCACCAACGGCAGGGGGAGAAGCTTTCTTT. The encoded protein is CASSPTAGGEAFF. V is TRBV18 and J is TRBJ1-1, with 7 bases lining up with TRBD1. The germline CDR1 and CDR2 sequences are KGHSH and LQKENI. This CDR3 comprises 13 residues. Trimming removed 2 bases from V and 8 bases from J; junction bases left unmatched: 5. The complete variable domain, with remaining parts taken from reference TRBV18 and TRBJ1-1, reads NAGVMQNPRHLVRRRGQEARLRCSPMKGHSHVYWYRQLPEEGLKFMVYLQKENIIDESGMPKERFSAEFPKEGPSILRIQQVVRGDSAAYFCASSPTAGGEAFFGQGTRLTVV.

The chain recombines TRBV19 with TRBJ2-7; 9 bases line up with TRBD1. V trimming: 6 bases; J trimming: 2 bases; junction bases outside the gene matches: 5. Per germline, CDR1 LNHDA and CDR2 SQIVND (reference sequence). This CDR3 contains 14 residues. Here the CDR3 DNA reads TGTGCCAGTAGGGCGGGACAGGGACCCTACGAGCAGTACTTC. Residues: CASRAGQGPYEQYF.

Written as DNA, the CDR3 is TGTGCCAGCAGTGAAAACTTAAGCAACTATGGCTACACCTTC. This sequence encodes CASSENLSNYGYTF. The chain is built from TRBV6-1 and TRBJ1-2; D not resolved. CDR3 length equals 14 residues. The V gene lost 2 bases and the J gene lost 2 bases, with 9 bases spanning the gap. CDR1 is MNHNS and CDR2 is SASEGT in the germline V gene.

A single count supports this clone. The chain carries TRBV3-1 (or the pseudogene TRBV3-2) and TRBJ1-4; D is uncertain. Trimming stripped 1 base from V and 5 bases from J, with 2 bases between. The CDR3 is 12 amino acids. Germline lookup yields CDR1 LGHDT and CDR2 YNNKEL (reference sequence). The CDR3 reads CASSQGNEKLFF. The CDR3 bases are TGTGCCAGCAGCCAAGGGAATGAAAAACTGTTTTTT.

V is TRBV5-1 and J is TRBJ2-2; D unclear. Germline V gene sequence: CDR1 SGHRS, CDR2 YFSETQ. This CDR3 has 14 residues. The V end was cut by 0 bases, the J end by 2 bases, with 5 bases between. The CDR3 bases are TGCGCCAGCAGCTTGGATGTAAACACCGGGGAGCTGTTTTTT. Protein product: CASSLDVNTGELFF.

The CDR3, as DNA: TGTGCCAGCACCTATAGCAATCAGCCCCAGCATTTT. Its protein product is CASTYSNQPQHF. The rearrangement links TRBV7-9 to TRBJ1-5, with unresolved D. The germline V and J ends were trimmed by 7 bases and 0 bases, with 4 bases remaining between them. This CDR3 has 12 residues. Germline V gene sequence: CDR1 SEHNR, CDR2 FQNEAQ (reference sequence).

This chain links TRBV28 with TRBJ1-5; 7 nucleotides agree with TRBD1. Germline CDR1 is MDHEN and CDR2 is SYDVKM. After removal of 6 bases from V and 1 base from J, the junction contained 9 bases not matched to a gene. The CDR3 length is 16 residues. The CDR3 nucleotides read TGTGCCAGCAGCGACAGGGTAATGTGGAGCAATCAGCCCCAGCATTTT. It translates to CASSDRVMWSNQPQHF.

This sequence joins TRBV19 and TRBJ1-5, with D tentatively TRBD1 (5 bases). The CDR3 loop spans 16 amino acids. The germline CDR1 and CDR2 sequences are LNHDA and SQIVND (reference sequence). The V end lost 11 bases, the J end lost 0 bases, and 20 bases lay between the germline ends. This CDR3 reads CAGGLRDGPSNQPQHF. The CDR3 DNA is TGTGCCGGGGGGTTGAGGGACGGCCCTAGCAATCAGCCCCAGCATTTT.

The chain has TRBV7-2 and TRBJ2-3, with TRBD2 matching 7 bases. Losses at the gene ends were 3 bases for V and 1 base for J; bases not matched to a gene: 7. Looked up from germline, CDR1 is SGHTA and CDR2 is FQGNSA. CDR3 size: 16 residues. CDR3 sequence: CASSFGAGEGTDTQYF. The CDR3 bases are TGTGCCAGCAGCTTTGGTGCGGGGGAGGGCACAGATACGCAGTATTTT.

The chain recombines TRBV7-2 with TRBJ1-2, with 9 bases aligning to TRBD1. J lost 4 bases, V lost 5 bases, and 8 bases had no gene match. The CDR3 runs to 15 residues. The germline gives CDR1 SGHTA, CDR2 FQGNSA. Here the CDR3 reads CASSPRTGDTYGYTF. Here the CDR3 DNA reads TGTGCCAGCAGCCCCCGGACAGGGGACACCTATGGCTACACCTTC.

The genes are TRBV10-3 and TRBJ1-2; 7 bases are shared with TRBD1. The length of the CDR3 is 15 residues. CDR1 and CDR2 (germline): ENHRY, SYGVKD. With 7 bases clipped from V and 4 bases from J, the junction kept 12 bases outside the gene matches. The CDR3 DNA reads as TGTGCCATCACGTCGGGAGAGGGGGCGGCCTATGGCTACACCTTC. Protein: CAITSGEGAAYGYTF.

The chain has TRBV6-2 or TRBV6-3 and TRBJ1-2; D is uncertain. The V and J ends lost 4 bases and 9 bases respectively, with 24 bases between them. The CDR3 contains 16 residues. The germline V gene encodes CDR1 MNHEY and CDR2 SVGEGT. The CDR3 bases are TGTGCCAGCAGTTCGAATTTCGCGACTGGACCTACCAGCTACACCTTC. It codes for CASSSNFATGPTSYTF.

The V gene is TRBV9, the J gene TRBJ2-1, with 12 positions matching TRBD2. Germline V gene data show CDR1 as SGDLS and CDR2 as YYNGEE. The length of the CDR3 is 15 residues. V gave up 5 bases and J gave up 7 bases; unmatched junction bases: 7. In nucleotides, the CDR3 is TGTGCCAGCAGGACCGGACTAGCGGGGTCTAATGAGCAGTTCTTC. This gives the protein CASRTGLAGSNEQFF.

This chain uses TRBV2 with TRBJ1-4; perhaps TRBD1 as D (5 bases). This CDR3 contains 14 residues. Germline CDR1 reads SNHLY; CDR2 reads FYNNEI. The V end was cut by 1 base, the J end by 4 bases, with 7 bases between. The CDR3 loop is CASSEGQINEKLFF. CDR3 DNA sequence: TGTGCCAGCAGTGAAGGACAGATTAATGAAAAACTGTTTTTT.

This sequence joins TRBV5-1 and TRBJ2-7; 8 bases map to TRBD1. The CDR3 has 15 residues. Per the germline V gene, CDR1 is SGHRS and CDR2 is YFSETQ. Trimming cost V 4 bases and J 4 bases; bases outside gene matches: 10. Here the CDR3 DNA reads TGCGCCAGCAGCACTGACAGGGGTAACATGTACGAGCAGTACTTC. It translates to CASSTDRGNMYEQYF.

The rearrangement uses TRBV24-1 and TRBJ1-3, with TRBD1 identical over 10 bases. The CDR3 totals 14 residues. Unmatched junction bases numbered 1, after V lost 7 bases and J lost 2 bases. Germline-derived CDR1 and CDR2 are KGHDR and SFDVKD. CDR3 sequence: CATRGTGAGNTIYF. CDR3 bases: TGTGCCACCAGAGGGACAGGGGCTGGAAACACCATATATTTT.

This chain joins TRBV15 and TRBJ1-6; no definite D call. The CDR3 sequence is 13 residues long. CDR1 is LNHNV and CDR2 is YYDKDF in the germline V gene (reference sequence). The V and J ends lost 8 bases and 7 bases respectively, with 12 bases between them. The DNA of the CDR3 is TGTGCCACCCGTCCTGGAGTCAATTCACCCCTCCACTTT. It yields the protein CATRPGVNSPLHF.

As regards this clone: Possible read error: a much larger clone is one base away. The chain recombines TRBV27 with TRBJ2-2; 10 positions agree with TRBD1. J gave up 3 bases and V 3 bases, and 1 base lay outside the gene matches. The CDR3 sequence is 15 residues long. CDR1 and CDR2 (germline): MNHEY, SMNVEV (reference sequence). CDR3 coding DNA: TGTGCCAGCAGTTTCGGGACAGGGGACACCGGGGAGCTGTTTTTT. Protein: CASSFGTGDTGELFF.

This rearrangement joins TRBV5-6 to TRBJ1-3; TRBD1 matches at 8 bases. V lost 0 bases to trimming and J lost 4 bases; unmatched junction nucleotides: 6. This CDR3 is 16 amino acids long. Germline CDR1 is SGHDT and CDR2 is YYEEEE. CDR3 protein: CASSLGTGKTGNTIYF. CDR3 in DNA: TGTGCCAGCAGCTTGGGGACAGGGAAGACCGGAAACACCATATATTTT.

The gene calls are TRBV19 and TRBJ2-3; no firm D call. CDR3 length equals 14 residues. Germline CDR1 and CDR2: LNHDA and SQIVND (reference sequence). Deletions cut 3 bases from V and 1 base from J, with 8 bases between. The CDR3 bases are TGTGCCAGTAGTATCGTTCAGGGCACAGATACGCAGTATTTT. As protein: CASSIVQGTDTQYF.